This section outlines one TCR beta chain sequence together with its context. What it recognizes is unknown. The data were obtained in a study of shared clonotypes between healthy human individuals. Looking at the study overall: Three CD4 naive, three CD4 memory, two CD8 naive and one CD8 memory plate were used per donor. Study findings and constraints: Sampling used blood alone; tissue repertoires probably differ. It was expected that sequencing depth would affect clonotype sharing among donors.

The table came from immunoSEQ multiplex PCR; TCRdb's copy has only in-frame clones and leaves some out. The sample carries under 1,100,000 clones, more than 65% recorded once. The V end lost 2 bases, the J end lost 1 base, and 14 bases lay between the germline ends. The CDR3 extends over 17 amino acids. From germline, CDR1 is LNHDA and CDR2 SQIVND (reference sequence). This TCR derives from a man aged 18 to 30 in good health. The rearrangement uses TRBV19 and TRBJ2-2; D may be TRBD1 or TRBD2 (5 bases each). The sample was memory CD4+ T cells sorted from blood. The subset here: CD45RA-negative fraction. The CDR3 sequence: CASSIIEGPLNTGELFF. CDR3 coding DNA: TGTGCCAGTAGTATAATAGAGGGACCCCTGAACACCGGGGAGCTGTTTTTT.